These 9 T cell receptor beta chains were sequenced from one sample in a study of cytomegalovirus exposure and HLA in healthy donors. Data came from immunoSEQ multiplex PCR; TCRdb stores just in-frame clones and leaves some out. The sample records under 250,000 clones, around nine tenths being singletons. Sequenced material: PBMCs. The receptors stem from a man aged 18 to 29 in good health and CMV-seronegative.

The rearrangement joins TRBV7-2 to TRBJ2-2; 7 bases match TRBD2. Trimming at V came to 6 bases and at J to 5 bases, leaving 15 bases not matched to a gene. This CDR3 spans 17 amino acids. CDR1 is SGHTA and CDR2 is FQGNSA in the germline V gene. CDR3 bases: TGTGCCAGCAGGATTGATGGCGGGAGTTTAGGAACCGGGGAGCTGTTTTTT. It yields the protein CASRIDGGSLGTGELFF.

CDR3 nucleotide sequence: TGTGCCAGTACCCATCGGAGGGGACAGTCCCACGAGCAGTACTTC. Protein sequence: CASTHRRGQSHEQYF. The rearrangement links TRBV19 to TRBJ2-7; weak D call: TRBD1 (7 bases). V was trimmed by 7 bases and J by 5 bases, leaving 21 bases between them. The CDR3 extends over 15 amino acids. The germline V gene has CDR1 LNHDA and CDR2 SQIVND (reference sequence).

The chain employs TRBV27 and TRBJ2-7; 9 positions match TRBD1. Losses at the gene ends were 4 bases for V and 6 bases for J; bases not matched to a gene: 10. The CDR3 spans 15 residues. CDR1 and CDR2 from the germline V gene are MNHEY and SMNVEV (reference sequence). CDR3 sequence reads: CASSSYSTGGGEQYF. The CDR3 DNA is TGTGCCAGCAGTTCTTACTCGACAGGGGGAGGCGAGCAGTACTTC.

CDR3 protein: CASTPDTTDTQYF. CDR3 bases: TGTGCCAGCACTCCGGACACCACAGATACGCAGTATTTT. The rearrangement uses TRBV6-6 and TRBJ2-3, with a tentative D call TRBD1 (5 bases). The CDR3 is 13 amino acids. Germline CDR1 is MNHNY and CDR2 is SVGAGI (reference sequence). Trimming removed 7 bases from V and 2 bases from J, with 10 bases in between.

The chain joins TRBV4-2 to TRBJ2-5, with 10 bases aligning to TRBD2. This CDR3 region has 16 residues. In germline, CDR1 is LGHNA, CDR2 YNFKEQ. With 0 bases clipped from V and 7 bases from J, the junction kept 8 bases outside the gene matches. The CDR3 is CASSQDKGLASSTQYF. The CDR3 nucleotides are TGTGCCAGCAGCCAAGATAAGGGACTAGCGAGTTCGACCCAGTACTTC.

CDR3 nucleotides: TGTGCCAGCAGCGAGGGACTTCAGAGGGACGAGCAGTACTTC. It translates to CASSEGLQRDEQYF. The rearrangement joins TRBV7-9 to TRBJ2-7; TRBD2 might be the D (6 bases). The V and J ends lost 5 bases and 5 bases respectively, with 16 bases between them. Germline values: CDR1 SEHNR, CDR2 FQNEAQ (reference sequence). The CDR3 extends over 14 amino acids.

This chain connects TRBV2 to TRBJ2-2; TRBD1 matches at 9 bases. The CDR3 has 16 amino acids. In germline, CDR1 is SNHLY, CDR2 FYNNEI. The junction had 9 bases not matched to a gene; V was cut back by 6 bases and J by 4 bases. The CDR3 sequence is CASSTRDRAGTGELFF. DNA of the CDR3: TGTGCCAGCAGCACCCGGGACAGGGCGGGCACCGGGGAGCTGTTTTTT.

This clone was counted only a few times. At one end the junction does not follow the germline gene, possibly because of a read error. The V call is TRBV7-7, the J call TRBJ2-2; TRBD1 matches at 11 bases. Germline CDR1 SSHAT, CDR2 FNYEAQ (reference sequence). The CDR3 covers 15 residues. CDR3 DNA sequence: TGTGCTAGCAGCTTCGGGACAGGGGGTACCGGGGAGCTGTTTTTT. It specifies CASSFGTGGTGELFF. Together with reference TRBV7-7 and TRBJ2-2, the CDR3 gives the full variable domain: GAGVSQSPRYKVTKRGQDVTLRCDPISSHATLYWYQQALGQGPEFLTYFNYEAQPDKSGLPSDRFSAERPEGSISTLTIQRTEQRDSAMYRCASSFGTGGTGELFFGEGSRLTVL.

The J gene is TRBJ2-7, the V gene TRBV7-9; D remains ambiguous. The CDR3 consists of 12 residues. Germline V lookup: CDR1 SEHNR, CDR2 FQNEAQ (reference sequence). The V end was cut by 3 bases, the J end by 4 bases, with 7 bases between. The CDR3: CASSFQVYEQYF. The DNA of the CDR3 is TGTGCCAGCAGCTTCCAGGTATACGAGCAGTACTTC.